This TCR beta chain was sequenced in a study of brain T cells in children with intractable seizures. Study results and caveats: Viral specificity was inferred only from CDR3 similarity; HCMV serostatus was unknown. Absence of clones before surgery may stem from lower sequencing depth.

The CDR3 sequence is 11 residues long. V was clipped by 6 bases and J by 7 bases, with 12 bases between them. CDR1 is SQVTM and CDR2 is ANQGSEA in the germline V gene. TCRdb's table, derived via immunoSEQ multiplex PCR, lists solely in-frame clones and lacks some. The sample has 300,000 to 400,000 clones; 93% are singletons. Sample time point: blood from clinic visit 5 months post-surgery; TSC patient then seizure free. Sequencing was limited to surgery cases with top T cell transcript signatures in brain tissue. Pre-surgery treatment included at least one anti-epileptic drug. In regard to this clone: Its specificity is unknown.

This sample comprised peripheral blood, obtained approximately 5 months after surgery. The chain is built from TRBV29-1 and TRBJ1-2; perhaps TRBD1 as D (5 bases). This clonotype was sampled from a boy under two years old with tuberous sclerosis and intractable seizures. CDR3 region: CSVPGGVGYTF. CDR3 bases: TGCAGCGTCCCCGGGGGGGTTGGCTACACCTTC.